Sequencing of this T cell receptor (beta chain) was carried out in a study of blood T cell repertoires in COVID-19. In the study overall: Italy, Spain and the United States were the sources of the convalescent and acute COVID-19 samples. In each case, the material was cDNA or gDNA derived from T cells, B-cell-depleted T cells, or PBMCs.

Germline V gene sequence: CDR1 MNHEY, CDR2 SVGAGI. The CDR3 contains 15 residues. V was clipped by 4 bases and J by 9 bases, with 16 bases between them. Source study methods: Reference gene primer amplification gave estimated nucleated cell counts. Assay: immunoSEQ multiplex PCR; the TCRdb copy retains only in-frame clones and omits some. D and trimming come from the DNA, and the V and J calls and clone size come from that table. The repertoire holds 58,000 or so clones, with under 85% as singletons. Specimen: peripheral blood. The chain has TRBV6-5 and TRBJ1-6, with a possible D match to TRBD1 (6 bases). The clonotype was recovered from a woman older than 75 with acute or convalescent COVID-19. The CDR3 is CASSLTGGAGSPLHF. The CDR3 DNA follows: TGTGCCAGCAGTTTGACGGGGGGCGCGGGTTCACCCCTCCACTTT.